A selection of T cell receptor beta chains follows, all from one sample in a study of blood T cell repertoires in COVID-19. Sequenced by immunoSEQ multiplex PCR; TCRdb stores in-frame clones only, minus some. The table lists around 66,000 clones, around 77% of them singletons. Sequenced material: peripheral blood. Receptors were obtained from a human donor in a cohort sampled during active COVID-19. Both conserved end residues are part of each CDR3. The D gene is left open where the match is weak. Where a row states a size, it is once, few, many or the class of an expanded clone; other rows omit it.

j_gene	abundance	v_gene	d_gene	CDR3aa	CDR3nt
TRBJ2-7	few	TRBV6-5	TRBD1	CASRIQGAPYEQYF	TGTGCCAGCAGGATACAGGGGGCCCCCTACGAGCAGTACTTC
TRBJ1-2	.	TRBV28	TRBD1	CASSLVVPTGGYTF	TGTGCCAGCAGTTTGGTTGTCCCGACAGGGGGCTACACCTTC
TRBJ2-7	.	TRBV27	.	CASSSIGRSKTYEQYF	TGTGCCAGCAGTAGTATTGGGAGAAGTAAGACCTACGAGCAGTACTTC
TRBJ1-2	.	TRBV30	.	CVSPGPNYGYTF	TGTGTATCCCCAGGGCCTAACTATGGCTACACCTTC
TRBJ2-2	.	TRBV5-6	.	CASSRGRDTGELFF	TGTGCCAGCAGTCGGGGTAGGGACACCGGGGAGCTGTTTTTT
TRBJ1-6	.	TRBV11-2	TRBD1	CASSQVRGNSPLHF	TGTGCCAGCAGCCAGGTCAGGGGGAATTCACCCCTCCACTTT
TRBJ2-1	.	TRBV5-4	TRBD2	CASREPGLDFGGSEQFF	TGTGCCAGCAGAGAGCCGGGACTAGATTTTGGGGGGAGTGAGCAGTTCTTC
TRBJ1-1	.	TRBV28	.	CASSRSGVNTEAFF	TGTGCCAGCAGTCGCTCAGGGGTGAACACTGAAGCTTTCTTT
TRBJ2-5	.	TRBV28	.	CASSLLQETQYF	TGTGCCAGCAGCTTACTTCAAGAGACCCAGTACTTC
TRBJ2-7	once	TRBV4-3	.	CASSQDRGSYEQYF	TGCGCCAGCAGCCAAGACCGGGGCTCCTACGAGCAGTACTTC
TRBJ2-7	.	TRBV6-5	.	CASSYSGQSYEQYF	TGTGCCAGCAGTTACTCTGGTCAGTCCTACGAGCAGTACTTC
TRBJ2-7	.	TRBV7-9	.	CASSLSAGAFEQYF	TGTGCCAGCAGCTTATCGGCAGGGGCATTCGAGCAGTACTTC
TRBJ1-2	.	TRBV6-5	.	CASSYSWRATGGYTF	TGTGCCAGCAGTTACTCATGGAGGGCCACAGGTGGCTACACCTTC
TRBJ2-7	.	TRBV27	TRBD1	CASRPLAGGFEQYF	TGTGCCAGCAGACCTTTGGCAGGGGGTTTCGAGCAGTACTTC
TRBJ2-7	.	TRBV11-2	TRBD1	CASSLDLGQGAFEQYF	TGTGCCAGCAGCTTAGATCTGGGGCAGGGGGCGTTCGAGCAGTACTTC
TRBJ2-3	.	TRBV6-6	TRBD2	CASSSSGRITDTQYF	TGTGCCAGCAGTTCAAGCGGGAGGATCACAGATACGCAGTATTTT
TRBJ1-4	.	TRBV19	TRBD1	CASSTARDSNEKLFF	TGTGCCAGTAGTACCGCTAGGGACAGCAATGAAAAACTGTTTTTT
TRBJ1-1	.	TRBV25-1	TRBD1	CASSNRGNTEAFF	TGTGCCAGCAGTAACAGGGGGAACACTGAAGCTTTCTTT
TRBJ1-1	.	TRBV5-1	.	CASSLLGDTEAFF	TGCGCCAGCAGCTTGTTAGGGGACACTGAAGCTTTCTTT
TRBJ2-3	.	TRBV7-8	.	CASSLKTGDTQYF	TGTGCCAGCAGCTTAAAAACGGGAGATACGCAGTATTTT
TRBJ2-1	.	TRBV6-5	.	CASTVTGNDEQFF	TGTGCCAGCACAGTAACAGGGAACGATGAGCAGTTCTTC
TRBJ2-3	.	TRBV13	.	CASTYTTADTQYF	TGTGCCAGCACCTATACTACCGCAGATACGCAGTATTTT
TRBJ2-7	once	TRBV5-6	TRBD1	CASSLSTGPPHEQYF	TGTGCCAGCAGCTTGTCGACAGGGCCACCCCACGAGCAGTACTTC
TRBJ2-3	.	TRBV24-1	.	CATSAGGFLDTQYF	TGTGCCACCAGTGCAGGGGGGTTTTTGGATACGCAGTATTTT
TRBJ1-4	few	TRBV28	.	CASSFTVARERLFF	TGTGCCAGCAGCTTTACGGTAGCTAGAGAGAGACTGTTTTTT
TRBJ1-5	.	TRBV30	TRBD1	CAWTGGTDQPQHF	TGTGCCTGGACAGGGGGCACGGATCAGCCCCAGCATTTT
TRBJ2-7	few	TRBV7-2	TRBD2	CASSLNAGGPHEQYF	TGTGCCAGCAGCTTAAATGCGGGAGGGCCTCACGAGCAGTACTTC
TRBJ2-7	.	TRBV27	.	CASSLRGIPYEQYF	TGTGCCAGCAGTTTACGAGGGATCCCCTACGAGCAGTACTTC
TRBJ2-5	many	TRBV2	.	CASNRPLEETQYF	TGTGCCAGCAATCGCCCTCTAGAAGAGACCCAGTACTTC
TRBJ1-1	.	TRBV7-9	TRBD1	CASSSDRATEAFF	TGTGCCAGCAGCTCTGACAGGGCTACTGAAGCTTTCTTT
TRBJ2-2	.	TRBV5-4	.	CASSKGDPGELFF	TGTGCCAGCAGTAAGGGGGATCCCGGGGAGCTGTTTTTT
TRBJ2-1	few	TRBV27	TRBD2	CASSPTGLAGDNEQFF	TGTGCCAGCAGTCCTACGGGACTAGCGGGAGACAATGAGCAGTTCTTC
TRBJ2-1	.	TRBV19	.	CASSISSGAYNEQFF	TGTGCCAGTAGTATATCCAGCGGAGCATACAATGAGCAGTTCTTC
TRBJ2-7	once	TRBV6-5	.	CASSRQSAYEQYF	TGTGCCAGCAGCCGACAGTCAGCCTACGAGCAGTACTTC
TRBJ2-1	.	TRBV4-3	.	CASSQEVSTLGEQFF	TGCGCCAGCAGCCAAGAGGTTTCTACTCTCGGGGAGCAGTTCTTC
TRBJ1-6	.	TRBV7-3	TRBD1	CASSLTGLWTPLHF	TGTGCCAGCAGCCTGACAGGGCTGTGGACACCCCTCCACTTT
TRBJ2-2	once	TRBV12-3/TRBV12-4	.	CASSSGWPGELFF	TGTGCCAGCAGTTCGGGGTGGCCCGGGGAGCTGTTTTTT
TRBJ1-6	once	TRBV6-5	.	CASSYGGSVLNSPLHF	TGTGCCAGCAGTTACGGGGGGAGCGTATTGAATTCACCCCTCCACTTT
TRBJ1-2	.	TRBV2	TRBD1	CASSVRDRPSF	TGTGCCAGCAGCGTGCGGGACAGGCCGTCCTTC
TRBJ1-1	.	TRBV6-4	TRBD1	CASSPGQGATEAFF	TGTGCCAGCAGCCCGGGACAGGGGGCGACTGAAGCTTTCTTT
TRBJ2-5	once	TRBV6-2/TRBV6-3	.	CASSYDGPAETQYF	TGTGCCAGCAGTTACGATGGGCCAGCAGAGACCCAGTACTTC
TRBJ2-5	.	TRBV5-1	TRBD1	CASSMAGQGFQETQYF	TGCGCCAGCAGCATGGCGGGACAGGGGTTCCAAGAGACCCAGTACTTC
TRBJ2-5	.	TRBV10-1	TRBD2	CASSSGTSGHNQETQYF	TGCGCCAGCAGTTCTGGGACTAGCGGGCATAATCAAGAGACCCAGTACTTC
TRBJ2-2	.	TRBV6-5	.	CASTGRGDTGELFF	TGTGCCAGCACGGGCAGGGGAGACACCGGGGAGCTGTTTTTT
TRBJ2-7	.	TRBV5-1	.	CASSLSLPGDEQYF	TGCGCCAGCAGCTTATCCCTCCCGGGGGACGAGCAGTACTTC
TRBJ1-1	.	TRBV18	.	CASSPWGQGTEAFF	TGTGCCAGCTCACCATGGGGGCAGGGCACTGAAGCTTTCTTT
TRBJ2-7	.	TRBV3-1/TRBV3-2	.	CASSQVQGKGVNF	TGTGCCAGCAGCCAAGTCCAGGGTAAAGGAGTGAACTTC
TRBJ1-1	.	TRBV14	TRBD1	CASSRQGGNTEAFF	TGTGCCAGCAGTCGACAGGGCGGGAACACTGAAGCTTTCTTT
TRBJ2-7	.	TRBV28	TRBD2	CASSLAGFSYEQYF	TGTGCCAGCAGTCTAGCGGGGTTCTCCTACGAGCAGTACTTC
TRBJ2-2	.	TRBV15	.	CATSRDFRGSPGELFF	TGTGCCACCAGCAGAGACTTCAGGGGTTCACCCGGGGAGCTGTTTTTT
TRBJ2-5	.	TRBV14	TRBD2	CASSHTTSRGETQYF	TGTGCCAGCAGCCATACGACTAGCAGAGGAGAGACCCAGTACTTC
TRBJ2-3	.	TRBV7-9	.	CASSAEGPDTQYF	TGTGCCAGCAGCGCGGAGGGACCAGATACGCAGTATTTT
TRBJ2-5	.	TRBV24-1	.	CATSDSTYRTLGETQYF	TGTGCCACCAGTGATTCGACCTACAGGACCCTTGGGGAGACCCAGTACTTC
TRBJ2-1	.	TRBV7-3	TRBD2	CASSLKGSGRVEQFF	TGTGCCAGCAGCTTAAAGGGTAGCGGGAGGGTTGAGCAGTTCTTC
TRBJ2-2	.	TRBV19	TRBD1	CASSPTGGHGELFF	TGTGCCAGTAGCCCCACAGGGGGCCACGGGGAGCTGTTTTTT
TRBJ2-7	.	TRBV7-9	TRBD2	CASSYTSGRAPEQYF	TGTGCCAGCAGCTACACTAGCGGGAGGGCCCCCGAGCAGTACTTC
TRBJ1-4	.	TRBV6-6	.	CASSRRSEKLFF	TGTGCCAGCAGCCGGAGGTCGGAAAAACTGTTTTTT
TRBJ2-7	once	TRBV4-1	TRBD2	CASSQVSAGDYEQYF	TGCGCCAGCAGCCAAGTTAGTGCGGGAGACTACGAGCAGTACTTC
TRBJ1-1	few	TRBV5-5	.	CASSPEGDTEAFF	TGTGCCAGCAGCCCCGAAGGGGACACTGAAGCTTTCTTT